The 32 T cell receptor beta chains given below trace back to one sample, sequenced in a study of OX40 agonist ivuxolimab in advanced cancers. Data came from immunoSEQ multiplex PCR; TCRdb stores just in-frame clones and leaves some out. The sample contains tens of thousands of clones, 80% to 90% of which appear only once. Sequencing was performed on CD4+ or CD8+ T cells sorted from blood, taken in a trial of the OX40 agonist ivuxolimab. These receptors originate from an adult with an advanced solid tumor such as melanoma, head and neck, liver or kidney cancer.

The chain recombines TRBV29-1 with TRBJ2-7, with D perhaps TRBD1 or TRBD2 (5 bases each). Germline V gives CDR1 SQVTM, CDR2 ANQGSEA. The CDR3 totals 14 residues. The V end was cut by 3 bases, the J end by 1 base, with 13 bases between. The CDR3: CSVDGEGSSYEQYF. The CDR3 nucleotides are TGCAGCGTTGATGGTGAGGGGAGTTCCTACGAGCAGTACTTC.

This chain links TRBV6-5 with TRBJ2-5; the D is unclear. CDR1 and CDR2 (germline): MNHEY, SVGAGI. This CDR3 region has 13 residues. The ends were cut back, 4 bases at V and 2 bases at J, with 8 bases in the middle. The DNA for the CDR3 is TGTGCCAGCAGTTCGGTATCTCAAGAGACCCAGTACTTC. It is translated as CASSSVSQETQYF.

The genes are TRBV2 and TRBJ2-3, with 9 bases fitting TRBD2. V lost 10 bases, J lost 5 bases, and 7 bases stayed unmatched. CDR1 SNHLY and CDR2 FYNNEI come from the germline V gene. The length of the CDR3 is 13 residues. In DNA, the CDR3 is TGTGCCACCCTAGCGGGGTCTGAAGATACGCAGTATTTT. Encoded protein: CATLAGSEDTQYF.

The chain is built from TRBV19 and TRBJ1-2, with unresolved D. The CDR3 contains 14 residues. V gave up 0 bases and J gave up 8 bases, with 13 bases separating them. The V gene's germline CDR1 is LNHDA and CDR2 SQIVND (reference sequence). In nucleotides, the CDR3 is TGTGCCAGTAGTATAGATCCTGGATCCGGCGGCTACACCTTC. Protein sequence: CASSIDPGSGGYTF.

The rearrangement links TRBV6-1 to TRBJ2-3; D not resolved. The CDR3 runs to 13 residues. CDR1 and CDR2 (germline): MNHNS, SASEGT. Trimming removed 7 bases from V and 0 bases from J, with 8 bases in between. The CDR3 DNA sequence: TGTGCCAGCATAGTTCCCAGCACAGATACGCAGTATTTT. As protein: CASIVPSTDTQYF.

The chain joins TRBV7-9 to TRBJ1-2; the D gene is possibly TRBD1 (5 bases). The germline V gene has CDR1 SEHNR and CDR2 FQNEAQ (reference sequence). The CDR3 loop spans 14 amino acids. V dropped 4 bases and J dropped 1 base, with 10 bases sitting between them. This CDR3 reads CASSSVTDNYGYTF. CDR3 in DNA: TGTGCCAGCAGCTCTGTGACAGATAACTATGGCTACACCTTC.

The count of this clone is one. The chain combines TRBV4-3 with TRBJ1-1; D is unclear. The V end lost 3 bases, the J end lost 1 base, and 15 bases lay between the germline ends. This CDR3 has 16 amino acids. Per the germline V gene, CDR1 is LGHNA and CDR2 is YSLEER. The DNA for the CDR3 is TGCGCCAGCAGCCAGAATAGCGGCAGGTCGAACACTGAAGCTTTCTTT. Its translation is CASSQNSGRSNTEAFF.

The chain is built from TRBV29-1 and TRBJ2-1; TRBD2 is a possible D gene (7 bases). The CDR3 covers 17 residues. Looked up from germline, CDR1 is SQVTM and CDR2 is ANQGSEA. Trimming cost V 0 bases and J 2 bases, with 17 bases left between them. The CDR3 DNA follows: TGCAGCGTTGAAGATCCAAAAGGGGGGGAAACCTACAATGAGCAGTTCTTC. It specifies CSVEDPKGGETYNEQFF.

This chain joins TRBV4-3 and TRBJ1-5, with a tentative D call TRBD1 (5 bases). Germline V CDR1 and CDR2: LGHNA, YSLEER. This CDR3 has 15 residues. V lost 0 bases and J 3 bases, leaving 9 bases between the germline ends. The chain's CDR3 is CASSQEVQDNQPQHF. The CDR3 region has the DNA TGCGCCAGCAGCCAAGAGGTACAGGACAATCAGCCCCAGCATTTT.

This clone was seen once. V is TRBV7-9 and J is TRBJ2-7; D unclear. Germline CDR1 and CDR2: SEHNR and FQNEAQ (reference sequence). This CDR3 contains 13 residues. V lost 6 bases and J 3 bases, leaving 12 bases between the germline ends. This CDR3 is CASSFSESYEQYF. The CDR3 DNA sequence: TGTGCCAGCAGTTTTTCGGAAAGCTACGAGCAGTACTTC.

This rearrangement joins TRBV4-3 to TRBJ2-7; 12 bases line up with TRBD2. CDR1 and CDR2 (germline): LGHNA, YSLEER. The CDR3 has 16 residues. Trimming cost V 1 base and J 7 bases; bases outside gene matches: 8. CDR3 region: CASSQVLAGGQLEQYF. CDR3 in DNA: TGCGCCAGCAGCCAAGTACTAGCGGGGGGCCAGTTGGAGCAGTACTTC.

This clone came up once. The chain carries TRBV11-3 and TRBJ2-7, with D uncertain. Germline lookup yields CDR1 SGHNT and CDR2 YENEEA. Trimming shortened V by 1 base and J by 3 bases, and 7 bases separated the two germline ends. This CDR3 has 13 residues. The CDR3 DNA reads TGTGCCAGCAGCTTAGTTCCTAGCTACGAGCAGTACTTC. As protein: CASSLVPSYEQYF.

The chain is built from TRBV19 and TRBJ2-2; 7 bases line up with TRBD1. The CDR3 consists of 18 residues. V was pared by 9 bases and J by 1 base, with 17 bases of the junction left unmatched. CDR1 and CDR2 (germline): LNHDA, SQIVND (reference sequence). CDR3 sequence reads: CASYPLQTGNKNTGELFF. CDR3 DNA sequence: TGTGCCAGCTACCCTCTTCAGACAGGGAATAAGAACACCGGGGAGCTGTTTTTT.

DNA of the CDR3: TGTGCCAGCAGTGGACCCGGACAGGGGAACTATGGCTACACCTTC. It is translated as CASSGPGQGNYGYTF. This sequence joins TRBV25-1 and TRBJ1-2, with 9 bases lining up with TRBD1. The CDR3 runs to 15 residues. Germline V CDR1 and CDR2: MGHDK, SYGVNS. V dropped 4 bases and J dropped 2; count of bases not matched to a gene: 5.

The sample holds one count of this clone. CDR3 DNA: TGTGCCAGCAGCTTAGCGTTGGGCTCCACCTACGAGCAGTACTTC. Translated, it gives CASSLALGSTYEQYF. This chain joins TRBV7-8 and TRBJ2-7; D call uncertain. Germline V lookup: CDR1 SGHVS, CDR2 FQNEAQ. CDR3 length: 15 amino acids. V dropped 0 bases and J dropped 2 bases, with 11 bases sitting between them.

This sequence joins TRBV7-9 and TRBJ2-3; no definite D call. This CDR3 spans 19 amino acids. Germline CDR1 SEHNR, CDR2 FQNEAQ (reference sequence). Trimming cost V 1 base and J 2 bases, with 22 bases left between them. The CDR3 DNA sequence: TGTGCCAGCAGCTTAGATTACGGGTTGGTGCGGCCCATCACAGATACGCAGTATTTT. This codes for CASSLDYGLVRPITDTQYF.

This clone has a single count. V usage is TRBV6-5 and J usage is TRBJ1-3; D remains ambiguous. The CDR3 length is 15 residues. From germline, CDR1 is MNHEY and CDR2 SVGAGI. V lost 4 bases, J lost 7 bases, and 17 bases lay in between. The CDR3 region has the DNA TGTGCCAGCAGTTCCGAACTCGGCTCGTGGAACACCATATATTTT. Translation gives CASSSELGSWNTIYF.

Here the CDR3 reads CASSFGTSAGEQFF. For the CDR3, the DNA is TGTGCCAGCAGTTTTGGGACTAGCGCTGGTGAGCAGTTCTTC. J is TRBJ2-1 and V is TRBV27, with 10 positions matching TRBD2. The CDR3 covers 14 residues. After removal of 3 bases from V and 9 bases from J, the junction contained 5 bases not matched to a gene. CDR1 and CDR2 (germline): MNHEY, SMNVEV (reference sequence).

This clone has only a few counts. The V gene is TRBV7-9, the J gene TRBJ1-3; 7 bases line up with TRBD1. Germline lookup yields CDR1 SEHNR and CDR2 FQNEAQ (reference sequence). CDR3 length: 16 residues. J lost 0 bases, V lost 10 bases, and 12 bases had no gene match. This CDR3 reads CATAGTDLISGNTIYF. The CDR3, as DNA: TGTGCCACCGCTGGGACAGACCTTATCTCTGGAAACACCATATATTTT.

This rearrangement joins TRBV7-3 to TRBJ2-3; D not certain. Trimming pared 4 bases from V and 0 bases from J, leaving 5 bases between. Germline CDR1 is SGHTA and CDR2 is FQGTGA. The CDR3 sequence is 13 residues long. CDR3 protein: CASSSLSTDTQYF. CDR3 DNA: TGTGCCAGCAGCTCTCTTAGCACAGATACGCAGTATTTT.

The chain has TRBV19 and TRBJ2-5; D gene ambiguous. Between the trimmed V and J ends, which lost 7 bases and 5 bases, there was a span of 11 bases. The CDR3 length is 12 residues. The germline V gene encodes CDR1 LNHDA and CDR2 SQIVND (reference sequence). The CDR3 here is CASNVGQETQYF. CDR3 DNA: TGTGCCAGTAATGTGGGTCAGGAGACCCAGTACTTC. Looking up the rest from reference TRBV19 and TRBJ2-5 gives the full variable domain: DGGITQSPKYLFRKEGQNVTLSCEQNLNHDAMYWYRQDPGQGLRLIYYSQIVNDFQKGDIAEGYSVSREKKESFPLTVTSAQKNPTAFYLCASNVGQETQYFGPGTRLLVL.

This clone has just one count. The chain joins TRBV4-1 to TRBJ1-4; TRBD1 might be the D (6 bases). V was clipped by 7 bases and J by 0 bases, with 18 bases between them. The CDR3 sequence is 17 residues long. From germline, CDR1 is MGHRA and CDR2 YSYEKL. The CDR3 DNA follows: TGCGCCAGCAACCCACAGGGTTCCATTGCAACTAATGAAAAACTGTTTTTT. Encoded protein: CASNPQGSIATNEKLFF.

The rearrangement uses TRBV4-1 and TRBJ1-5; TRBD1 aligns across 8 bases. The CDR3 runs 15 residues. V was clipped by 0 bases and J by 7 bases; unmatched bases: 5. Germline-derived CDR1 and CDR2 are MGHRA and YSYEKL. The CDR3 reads CASSQEDRETQPQHF. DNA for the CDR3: TGCGCCAGCAGCCAAGAGGACAGGGAGACGCAGCCCCAGCATTTT.

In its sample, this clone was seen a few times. CDR3 bases: TGCGCCAGCAGCCAAGATGCGACTTTCTTT. Residues: CASSQDATFF. The J gene is TRBJ1-1, the V gene TRBV4-1; D ambiguous. V gave up 0 bases and J gave up 12 bases, with 5 bases separating them. The germline V gene encodes CDR1 MGHRA and CDR2 YSYEKL. This CDR3 region has 10 residues.

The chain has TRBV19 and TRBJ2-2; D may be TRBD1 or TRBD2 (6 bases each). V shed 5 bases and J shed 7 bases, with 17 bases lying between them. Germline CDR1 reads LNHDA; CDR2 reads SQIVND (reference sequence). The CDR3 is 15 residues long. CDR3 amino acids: CASSLWTAGGGELFF. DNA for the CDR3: TGTGCCAGTAGTCTTTGGACAGCCGGGGGCGGGGAGCTGTTTTTT.

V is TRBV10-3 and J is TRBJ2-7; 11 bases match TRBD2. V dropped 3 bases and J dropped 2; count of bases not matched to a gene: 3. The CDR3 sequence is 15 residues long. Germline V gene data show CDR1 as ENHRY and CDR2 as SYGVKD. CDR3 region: CAISDPGLAAYEQYF. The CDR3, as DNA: TGTGCCATCAGTGATCCGGGACTAGCGGCCTACGAGCAGTACTTC.

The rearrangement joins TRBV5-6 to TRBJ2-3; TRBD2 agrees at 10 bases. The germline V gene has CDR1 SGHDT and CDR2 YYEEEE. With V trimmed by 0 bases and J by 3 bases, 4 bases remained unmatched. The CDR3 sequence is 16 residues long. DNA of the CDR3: TGTGCCAGCAGCTTGGCTAGCGGGAGCACGACAGATACGCAGTATTTT. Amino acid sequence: CASSLASGSTTDTQYF.

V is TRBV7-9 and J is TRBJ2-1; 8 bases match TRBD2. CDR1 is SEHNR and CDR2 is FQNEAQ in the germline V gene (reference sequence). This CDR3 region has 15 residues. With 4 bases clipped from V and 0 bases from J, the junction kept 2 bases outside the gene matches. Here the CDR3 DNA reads TGTGCCAGCAGCTCTAGCGGGCCCTCCTACAATGAGCAGTTCTTC. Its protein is CASSSSGPSYNEQFF.

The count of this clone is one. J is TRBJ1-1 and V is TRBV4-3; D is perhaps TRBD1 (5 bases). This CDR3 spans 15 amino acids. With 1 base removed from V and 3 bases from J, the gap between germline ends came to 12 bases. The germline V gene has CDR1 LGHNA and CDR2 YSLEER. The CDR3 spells CASSQGQGWDTEAFF. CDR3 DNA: TGCGCCAGCAGCCAAGGTCAGGGTTGGGACACTGAAGCTTTCTTT.

In DNA, the CDR3 is TGTGCCAGCAGTGACACCCCTCGTGAGCGGGAGGGAACTGAGCAGTTCTTC. It codes for CASSDTPREREGTEQFF. The chain has TRBV6-4 and TRBJ2-1, with 10 bases aligning to TRBD2. The CDR3 spans 17 residues. Trimming removed 2 bases from V and 9 bases from J; junction bases left unmatched: 13. Germline CDR1 MRHNA, CDR2 SNTAGT.

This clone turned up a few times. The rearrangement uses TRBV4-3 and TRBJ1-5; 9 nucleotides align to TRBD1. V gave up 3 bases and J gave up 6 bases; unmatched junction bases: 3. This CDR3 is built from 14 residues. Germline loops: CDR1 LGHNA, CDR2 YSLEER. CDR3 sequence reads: CASSQTGGVQPQHF. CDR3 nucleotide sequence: TGCGCCAGCAGCCAGACAGGGGGAGTTCAGCCCCAGCATTTT.

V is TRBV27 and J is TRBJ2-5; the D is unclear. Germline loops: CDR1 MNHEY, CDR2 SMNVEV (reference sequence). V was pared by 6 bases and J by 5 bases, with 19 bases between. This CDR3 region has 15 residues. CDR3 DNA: TGTGCCAGCAGCACCATGATGGGATATTGGGAGACCCAGTACTTC. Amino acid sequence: CASSTMMGYWETQYF.